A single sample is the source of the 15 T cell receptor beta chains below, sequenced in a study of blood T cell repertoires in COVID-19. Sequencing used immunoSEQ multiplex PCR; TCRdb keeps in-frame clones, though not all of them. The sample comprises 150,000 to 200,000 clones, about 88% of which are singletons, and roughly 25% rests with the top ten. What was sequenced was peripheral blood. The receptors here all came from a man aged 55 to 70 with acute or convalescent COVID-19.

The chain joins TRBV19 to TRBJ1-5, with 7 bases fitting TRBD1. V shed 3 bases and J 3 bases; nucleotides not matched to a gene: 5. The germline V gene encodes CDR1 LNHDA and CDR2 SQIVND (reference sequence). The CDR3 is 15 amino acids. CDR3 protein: CASSMGGQTNQPQHF. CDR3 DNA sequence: TGTGCCAGTAGTATGGGGGGACAGACCAATCAGCCCCAGCATTTT.

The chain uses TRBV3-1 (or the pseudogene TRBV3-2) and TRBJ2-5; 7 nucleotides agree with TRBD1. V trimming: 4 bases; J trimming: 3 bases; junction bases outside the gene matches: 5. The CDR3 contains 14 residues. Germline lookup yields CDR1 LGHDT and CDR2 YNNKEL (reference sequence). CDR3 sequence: CASSPTGPKETQYF. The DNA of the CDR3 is TGTGCCAGCAGCCCGACAGGGCCCAAAGAGACCCAGTACTTC.

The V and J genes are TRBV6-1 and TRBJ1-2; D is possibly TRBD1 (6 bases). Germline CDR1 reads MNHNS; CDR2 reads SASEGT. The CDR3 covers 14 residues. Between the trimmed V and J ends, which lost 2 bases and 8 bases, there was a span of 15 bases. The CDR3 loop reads CASSENAGARGYTF. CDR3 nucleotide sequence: TGTGCCAGCAGTGAAAACGCGGGGGCGAGAGGCTACACCTTC.

CDR3: CAWNTGVGGANVLTF. CDR3 in DNA: TGTGCCTGGAACACAGGGGTGGGAGGGGCCAACGTCCTGACTTTC. This sequence joins TRBV30 and TRBJ2-6; TRBD1 matches at 7 bases. The CDR3 spans 15 residues. Looked up from germline, CDR1 is GTSNPN and CDR2 is SVGIG (reference sequence). With V trimmed by 4 bases and J by 4 bases, 7 bases remained unmatched.

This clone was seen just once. CDR3 nucleotide sequence: TGTGCCAGCAGCTTGGGACAGGGTACCTATAATTCACCCCTCCACTTT. It translates to CASSLGQGTYNSPLHF. The chain combines TRBV7-9 with TRBJ1-6; 9 nucleotides match TRBD1. Trimming at V came to 3 bases and at J to 2 bases, leaving 2 bases not matched to a gene. From germline, CDR1 is SEHNR and CDR2 FQNEAQ (reference sequence). The CDR3 sequence is 16 residues long.

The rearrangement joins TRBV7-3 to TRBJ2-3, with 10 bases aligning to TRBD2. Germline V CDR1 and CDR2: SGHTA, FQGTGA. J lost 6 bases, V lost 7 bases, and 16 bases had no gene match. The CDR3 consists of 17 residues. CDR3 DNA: TGTGCCAGCATCGAAGGGACACTAGCGGGGTTATGGGATACGCAGTATTTT. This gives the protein CASIEGTLAGLWDTQYF. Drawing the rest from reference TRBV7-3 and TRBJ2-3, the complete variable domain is GAGVSQTPSNKVTEKGKYVELRCDPISGHTALYWYRQSLGQGPEFLIYFQGTGAADDSGLPNDRFFAVRPEGSVSTLKIQRTERGDSAVYLCASIEGTLAGLWDTQYFGPGTRLTVL.

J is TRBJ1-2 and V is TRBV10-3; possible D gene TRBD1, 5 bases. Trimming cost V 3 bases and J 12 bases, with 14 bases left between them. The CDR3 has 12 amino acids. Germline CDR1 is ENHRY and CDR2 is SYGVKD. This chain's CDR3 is CAISDGYRSDTF. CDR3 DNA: TGTGCCATCAGTGATGGGTACAGGTCAGACACCTTC.

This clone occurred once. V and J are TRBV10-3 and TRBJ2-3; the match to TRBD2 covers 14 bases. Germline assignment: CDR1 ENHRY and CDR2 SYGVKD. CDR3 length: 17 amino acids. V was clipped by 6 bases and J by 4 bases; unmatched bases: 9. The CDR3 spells CAIRDMTSGGGADTQYF. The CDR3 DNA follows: TGTGCCATCAGGGACATGACTAGCGGGGGGGGTGCAGATACGCAGTATTTT.

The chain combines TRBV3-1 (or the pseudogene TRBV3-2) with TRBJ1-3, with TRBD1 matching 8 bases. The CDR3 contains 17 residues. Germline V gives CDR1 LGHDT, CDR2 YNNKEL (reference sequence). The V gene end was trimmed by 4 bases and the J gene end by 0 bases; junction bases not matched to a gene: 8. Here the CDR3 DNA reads TGTGCCAGCAGCCTGGCGACAGGGGCCGTCTCTGGAAACACCATATATTTT. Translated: CASSLATGAVSGNTIYF.

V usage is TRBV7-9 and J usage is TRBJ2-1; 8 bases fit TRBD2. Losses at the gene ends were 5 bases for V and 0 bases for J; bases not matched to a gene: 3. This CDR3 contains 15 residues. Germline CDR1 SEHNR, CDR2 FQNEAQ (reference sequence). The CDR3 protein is CASSRSGGSYNEQFF. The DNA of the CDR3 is TGTGCCAGCAGCCGGAGCGGGGGCTCCTACAATGAGCAGTTCTTC.

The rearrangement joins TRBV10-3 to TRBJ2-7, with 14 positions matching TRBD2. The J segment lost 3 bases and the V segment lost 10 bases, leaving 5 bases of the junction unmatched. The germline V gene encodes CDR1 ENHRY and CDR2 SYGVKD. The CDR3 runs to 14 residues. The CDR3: CATGTSGRNYEQYF. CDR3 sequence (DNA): TGTGCCACTGGGACTAGCGGGAGAAACTACGAGCAGTACTTC.

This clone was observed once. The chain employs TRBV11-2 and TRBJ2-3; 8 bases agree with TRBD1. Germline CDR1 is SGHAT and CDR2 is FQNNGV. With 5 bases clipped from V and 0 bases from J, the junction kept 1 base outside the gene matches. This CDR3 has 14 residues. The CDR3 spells CASSRQGSTDTQYF. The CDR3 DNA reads TGTGCCAGCAGCCGACAGGGGAGCACAGATACGCAGTATTTT.

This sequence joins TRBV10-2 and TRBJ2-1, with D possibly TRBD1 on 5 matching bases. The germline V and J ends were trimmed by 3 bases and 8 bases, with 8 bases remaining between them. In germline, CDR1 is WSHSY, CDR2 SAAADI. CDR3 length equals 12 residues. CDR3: CASSEGAYEQFF. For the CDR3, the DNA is TGCGCCAGCAGTGAAGGGGCCTATGAGCAGTTCTTC.

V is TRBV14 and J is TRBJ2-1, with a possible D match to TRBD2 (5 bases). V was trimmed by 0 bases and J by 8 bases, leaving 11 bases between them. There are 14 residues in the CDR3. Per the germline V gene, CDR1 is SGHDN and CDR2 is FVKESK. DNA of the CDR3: TGTGCCAGCAGCCAAGAACTAGGCCCCCATGAGCAGTTCTTC. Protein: CASSQELGPHEQFF.

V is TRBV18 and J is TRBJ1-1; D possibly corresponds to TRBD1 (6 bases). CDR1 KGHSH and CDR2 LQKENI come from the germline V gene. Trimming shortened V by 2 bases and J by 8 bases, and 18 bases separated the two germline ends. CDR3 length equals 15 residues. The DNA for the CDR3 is TGTGCCAGCTCACCAGGGCAGTATTCCGGGACAGAAGCTTTCTTT. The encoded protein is CASSPGQYSGTEAFF.